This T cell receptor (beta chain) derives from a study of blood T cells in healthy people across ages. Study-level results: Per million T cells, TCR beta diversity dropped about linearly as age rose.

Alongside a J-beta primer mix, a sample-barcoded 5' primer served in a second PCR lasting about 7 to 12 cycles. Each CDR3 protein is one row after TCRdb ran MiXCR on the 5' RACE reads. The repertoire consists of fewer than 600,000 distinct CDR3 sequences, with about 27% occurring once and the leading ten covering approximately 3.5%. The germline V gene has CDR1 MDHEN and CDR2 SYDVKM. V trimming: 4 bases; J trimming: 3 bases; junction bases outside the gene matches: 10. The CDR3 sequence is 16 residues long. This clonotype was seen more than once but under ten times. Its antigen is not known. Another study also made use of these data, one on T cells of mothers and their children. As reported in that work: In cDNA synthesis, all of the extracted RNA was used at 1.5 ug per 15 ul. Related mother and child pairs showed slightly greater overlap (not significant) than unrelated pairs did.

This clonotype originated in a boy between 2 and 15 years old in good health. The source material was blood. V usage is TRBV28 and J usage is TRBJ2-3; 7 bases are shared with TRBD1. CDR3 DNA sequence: TGTGCCAGCAGTTCCCCTGGCAGGGGGTGGACAGATACGCAGTATTTT. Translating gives CASSSPGRGWTDTQYF.